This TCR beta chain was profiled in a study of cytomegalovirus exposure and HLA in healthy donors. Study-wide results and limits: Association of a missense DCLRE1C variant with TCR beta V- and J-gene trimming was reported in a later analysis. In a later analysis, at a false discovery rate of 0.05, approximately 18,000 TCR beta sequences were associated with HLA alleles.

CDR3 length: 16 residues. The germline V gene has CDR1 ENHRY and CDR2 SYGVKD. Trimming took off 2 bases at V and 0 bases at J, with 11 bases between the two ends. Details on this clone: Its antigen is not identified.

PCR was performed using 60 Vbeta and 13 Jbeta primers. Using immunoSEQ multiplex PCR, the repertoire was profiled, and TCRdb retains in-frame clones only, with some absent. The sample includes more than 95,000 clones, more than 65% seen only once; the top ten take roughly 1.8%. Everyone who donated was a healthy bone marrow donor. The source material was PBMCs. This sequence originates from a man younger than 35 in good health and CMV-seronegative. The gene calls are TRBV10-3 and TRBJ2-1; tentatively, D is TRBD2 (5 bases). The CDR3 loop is CAISEPLRVSYNEQFF. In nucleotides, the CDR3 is TGTGCCATCAGTGAGCCCCTGCGGGTCTCCTACAATGAGCAGTTCTTC.